This TCR beta chain was captured in a study of monozygotic twins with inflammatory bowel disease. General study findings and limits: No difference in repertoire similarity was seen between concordant and discordant twins, possibly because power was limited.

The CDR3 sequence is 13 residues long. The germline V gene encodes CDR1 SNHLY and CDR2 FYNNEI. TCRdb reprocessed the 5' RACE reads and stores each CDR3 protein as one record, lacking DNA. In total, the table holds about 450,000 distinct CDR3 sequences. As regards this clonotype: What it binds is unknown.

Material for sequencing was blood. This chain links TRBV2 with TRBJ2-5; TCRdb lists TRBD1, though no DNA is available to test this call. The TCR comes from a human donor with ulcerative colitis or Crohn's disease, or a healthy co-twin of an affected twin (not recorded which). The CDR3 sequence is CASSVLQGETQYF. Supplemented by reference TRBV2 and TRBJ2-5, the full variable domain reads EPEVTQTPSHQVTQMGQEVILRCVPISNHLYFYWYRQILGQKVEFLVSFYNNEISEKSEIFDDQFSVERPDGSNFTLKIRSTKLEDSAMYFCASSVLQGETQYFGPGTRLLVL.